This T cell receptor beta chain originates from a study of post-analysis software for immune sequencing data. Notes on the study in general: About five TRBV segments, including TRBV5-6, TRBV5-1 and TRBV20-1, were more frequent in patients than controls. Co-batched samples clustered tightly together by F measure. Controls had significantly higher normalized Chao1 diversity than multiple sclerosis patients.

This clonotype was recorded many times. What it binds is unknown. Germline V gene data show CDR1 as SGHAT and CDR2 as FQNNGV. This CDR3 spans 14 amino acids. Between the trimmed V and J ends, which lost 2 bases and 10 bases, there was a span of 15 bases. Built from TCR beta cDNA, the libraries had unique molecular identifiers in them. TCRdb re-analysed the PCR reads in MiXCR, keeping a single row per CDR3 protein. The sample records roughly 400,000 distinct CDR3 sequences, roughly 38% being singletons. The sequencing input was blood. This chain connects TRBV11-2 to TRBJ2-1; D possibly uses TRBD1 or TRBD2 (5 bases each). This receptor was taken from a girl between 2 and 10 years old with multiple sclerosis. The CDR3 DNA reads TGTGCCAGCAGCTTAAGCATTTTTGGGACCGAGCAGTTCTTC. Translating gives CASSLSIFGTEQFF.